The rows below give T cell receptor beta chains drawn from one sample of a study of T cells in Graves' hyperthyroidism and ophthalmopathy. TCRdb reanalysed the multiplex PCR reads using MiXCR and keeps one entry per CDR3 protein. The top ten clones hold roughly 31% of a sample with about 320,000 distinct CDR3 sequences, around a sixth of them seen once. Sequences were obtained from blood. The receptor set was obtained from a man in his thirties or forties with Graves' hyperthyroidism. CDR3s include the opening cysteine and the closing phenylalanine or tryptophan. A D gene is named only where the DNA matches it firmly. The size field is filled for only some rows; it gives once, few, many or a size class.

d_gene	abundance	v_gene	j_gene	CDR3aa	CDR3nt
TRBD2	few	TRBV7-2	TRBJ2-2	CASSLFTSGRDELFF	TGTGCCAGCAGCTTATTTACTAGCGGGAGAGATGAGCTGTTTTTT
.	.	TRBV30	TRBJ1-3	CAWSVGRLWDTIYF	TGTGCCTGGAGTGTAGGCAGACTGTGGGACACCATATATTTT
TRBD1	few	TRBV7-3	TRBJ1-5	CASSLKDRFSLQPQHF	TGTGCCAGCAGCTTAAAGGACAGGTTCTCCCTTCAGCCCCAGCATTTT
.	many	TRBV7-9	TRBJ2-7	CASSLARGWTGPYEQYF	TGTGCCAGCAGCTTAGCGCGGGGTTGGACAGGACCCTACGAGCAGTACTTC
.	many	TRBV5-1	TRBJ1-1	CASSSIVQGNTEAFF	TGCGCCAGCAGCTCCATCGTGCAGGGGAACACTGAAGCTTTCTTT
TRBD2	many	TRBV11-3	TRBJ2-1	CASSPGLAGEDNEQFF	TGTGCCAGCAGTCCGGGACTAGCGGGAGAGGACAATGAGCAGTTCTTC
.	few	TRBV5-1	TRBJ2-7	CASSPNGGAEQYF	TGCGCCAGCAGCCCCAATGGGGGCGCCGAGCAGTACTTC
.	.	TRBV9	TRBJ1-6	CASSVEESGNSPLHF	TGTGCCAGCAGCGTGGAAGAGAGTGGCAATTCACCCCTCCACTTT
.	many	TRBV27	TRBJ1-2	CASRRTANYGYTF	TGTGCCAGCAGGCGGACAGCGAACTATGGCTACACCTTC
.	many	TRBV28	TRBJ2-1	CASSLPLGLHNEQFF	TGTGCCAGCAGTTTACCTTTGGGATTACACAATGAGCAGTTCTTC
.	many	TRBV6-1	TRBJ2-5	CASSIRLQETQYF	TGTGCCAGCAGTATCCGTTTACAAGAGACCCAGTACTTC
.	many	TRBV12-3/TRBV12-4	TRBJ2-1	CASSVGIEQFF	TGTGCCAGCAGTGTCGGGATTGAGCAGTTCTTC
.	few	TRBV12-3/TRBV12-4	TRBJ2-7	CASSLHQPPIYEQYF	TGTGCCAGCAGCCTCCACCAACCGCCCATCTACGAGCAGTACTTC
.	.	TRBV5-1	TRBJ2-3	CASMETGADTQYF	TGCGCCAGCATGGAGACGGGAGCAGATACGCAGTATTTT
TRBD1	.	TRBV11-3	TRBJ2-1	CASSFRGRTTNEQFF	TGTGCCAGCAGCTTCAGGGGGCGCACGACCAATGAGCAGTTCTTC
TRBD1	many	TRBV18	TRBJ2-1	CASSPPTGGYGGEQFF	TGTGCCAGCTCACCACCGACAGGGGGTTACGGGGGTGAGCAGTTCTTC
TRBD2	few	TRBV2	TRBJ2-1	CASRVGTSAYNEQFF	TGTGCCAGCAGGGTTGGGACTAGCGCCTACAATGAGCAGTTCTTC
.	many	TRBV3-1	TRBJ1-3	CASSQVTADGNTIYF	TGTGCCAGCAGCCAAGTCACGGCGGATGGAAACACCATATATTTT
.	few	TRBV27	TRBJ2-5	CASSFRASGETQYF	TGTGCCAGCAGTTTTCGGGCCTCAGGGGAGACCCAGTACTTC
.	.	TRBV27	TRBJ1-4	CASSPGAPKVWEKLFF	TGTGCCAGCAGTCCGGGGGCCCCGAAAGTTTGGGAAAAACTGTTTTTT
.	few	TRBV19	TRBJ2-5	CASSLYMGETQYF	TGTGCCAGTAGCCTCTACATGGGGGAGACCCAGTACTTC
.	many	TRBV20-1	TRBJ2-7	CSSGLSSYEQYF	TGCAGTAGCGGACTTAGCTCCTACGAGCAGTACTTC
.	few	TRBV7-3	TRBJ2-2	CASSSRGGELFF	TGTGCCAGCAGCTCAAGGGGTGGGGAGCTGTTTTTT
TRBD1	many	TRBV7-9	TRBJ1-1	CASSPTGQIMNTEAFF	TGTGCCAGCAGCCCTACGGGACAGATCATGAACACTGAAGCTTTCTTT
.	few	TRBV30	TRBJ1-4	CALRGEGLNQASSTNEKLFF	TGTGCCTTGAGGGGGGAAGGCCTGAATCAGGCTTCCTCAACTAATGAAAAACTGTTTTTT
.	many	TRBV5-1	TRBJ2-2	CASSLEASHSYTGELFF	TGCGCCAGCAGCTTAGAGGCTTCCCACTCCTACACCGGGGAGCTGTTTTTT
.	.	TRBV18	TRBJ2-1	CASSPLPVGPGDEQFF	TGTGCCAGCTCACCCCTCCCTGTGGGCCCGGGAGATGAGCAGTTCTTC
.	few	TRBV20-1	TRBJ1-2	CSAREGQLYGYTF	TGCAGTGCTAGAGAGGGCCAGCTCTATGGCTACACCTTC
.	many	TRBV5-1	TRBJ2-7	CARARNEYPSPGTSYEQYF	TGCGCCAGGGCCCGTAATGAGTATCCAAGCCCGGGAACCTCCTACGAGCAGTACTTC
.	many	TRBV11-2	TRBJ2-5	CASSFLGETQYF	TGTGCCAGCAGCTTTTTGGGGGAGACCCAGTACTTC
.	.	TRBV7-6	TRBJ1-6	CASSFGRYNSPLHF	TGTGCCAGCAGCTTCGGACGGTATAATTCACCCCTCCACTTT
.	.	TRBV30	TRBJ1-1	CAWSQGGGKAFF	TGTGCCTGGAGTCAGGGCGGCGGGAAAGCTTTCTTT
.	many	TRBV5-1	TRBJ2-1	CASSLMGDEQFF	TGCGCCAGCAGCTTGATGGGGGATGAGCAGTTCTTC
.	many	TRBV27	TRBJ1-5	CASGTGTLGPQHF	TGTGCCAGCGGAACAGGGACCCTCGGGCCCCAGCATTTT
TRBD2	.	TRBV12-3/TRBV12-4	TRBJ2-1	CASSTRLAGGHNEQFF	TGTGCCAGCAGCACCAGACTAGCGGGAGGCCACAATGAGCAGTTCTTC
.	.	TRBV3-1	TRBJ2-7	CASSQMAVGGYEQYF	TGTGCCAGCAGCCAGATGGCGGTAGGAGGGTACGAGCAGTACTTC
.	many	TRBV6-1	TRBJ2-7	CASSQSPGRRGYEQYF	TGTGCCAGCAGTCAATCCCCGGGACGTCGGGGGTACGAGCAGTACTTC
TRBD1	.	TRBV29-1	TRBJ2-5	CSVDRPSGQPQETQYF	TGCAGCGTTGATCGCCCTTCGGGACAGCCCCAAGAGACCCAGTACTTC
.	many	TRBV5-1	TRBJ2-7	CASSRFYSMDGPQRDEQYF	TGCGCCAGCAGCCGGTTCTATAGTATGGACGGACCCCAACGGGACGAGCAGTACTTC
TRBD2	many	TRBV24-1	TRBJ2-1	CATSDRTSGNYNEQFF	TGTGCCACCAGTGACCGGACTAGCGGGAACTACAATGAGCAGTTCTTC
TRBD1	once	TRBV12-3/TRBV12-4	TRBJ1-2	CASSRPGTGVGYTF	TGTGCCAGCAGTCGTCCCGGGACAGGGGTAGGCTACACCTTC
.	many	TRBV10-3	TRBJ2-3	CAISESISGASTDTQYF	TGTGCCATCAGTGAGTCGATAAGTGGGGCTAGCACAGATACGCAGTATTTT
.	many	TRBV28	TRBJ1-1	CASSGPNTEAFF	TGTGCCAGCAGCGGTCCGAACACTGAAGCTTTCTTT
.	many	TRBV18	TRBJ2-3	CASSRSTEDTQYF	TGTGCCAGCTCACGCTCGACGGAGGATACGCAGTATTTT
.	many	TRBV11-2	TRBJ2-3	CASSFLGQISTDTQYF	TGTGCCAGCAGCTTTTTAGGGCAAATTTCCACAGATACGCAGTATTTT
TRBD2	few	TRBV6-1	TRBJ2-5	CASSSLAGGEETQYF	TGTGCCAGCAGTTCTCTAGCGGGAGGGGAAGAGACCCAGTACTTC
TRBD2	.	TRBV7-3	TRBJ2-1	CASSLDSGSVKDEQFF	TGTGCCAGCAGCTTAGATAGCGGGAGCGTGAAGGATGAGCAGTTCTTC
.	.	TRBV19	TRBJ2-6	CASSITQGYFSGANVLTF	TGTGCCAGTAGTATCACGCAGGGCTATTTCTCTGGGGCCAACGTCCTGACTTTC
.	few	TRBV4-1	TRBJ1-1	CASSQGVAARLNTEAFF	TGCGCCAGCAGCCAAGGGGTCGCGGCACGACTGAACACTGAAGCTTTCTTT